Presented here are 31 T cell receptor beta chains from one specimen sequenced in a study of blood T cell repertoires in COVID-19. The table came from immunoSEQ multiplex PCR; TCRdb's copy has only in-frame clones and leaves some out. The repertoire has about 100,000 clones, roughly nine tenths of them found once; the top ten carry 4% to 6%. The sample taken for sequencing was peripheral blood. The origin of the receptors is a man in his forties with active or convalescent COVID-19.

The chain links TRBV2 to TRBJ2-2; 8 bases match TRBD1. CDR3 size: 14 residues. The germline V gene has CDR1 SNHLY and CDR2 FYNNEI. V lost 4 bases to trimming and J lost 5 bases; unmatched junction nucleotides: 3. In DNA, the CDR3 is TGTGCCAGCAGTGGACAGGGGTCAACCGGGGAGCTGTTTTTT. It is translated as CASSGQGSTGELFF.

The gene calls are TRBV18 and TRBJ1-6; 9 bases are a match to TRBD1. V lost 0 bases, J lost 8 bases, and 8 bases stayed unmatched. The germline V gene encodes CDR1 KGHSH and CDR2 LQKENI. CDR3 length equals 17 residues. CDR3 sequence reads: CASSPPVDRGRHSPLHF. The CDR3 DNA is TGTGCCAGCTCACCACCGGTGGACAGGGGAAGGCATTCACCCCTCCACTTT.

The genes are TRBV18 and TRBJ2-5, with TRBD2 matching over 10 bases. The germline gives CDR1 KGHSH, CDR2 LQKENI. This CDR3 comprises 16 residues. V lost 3 bases, J lost 5 bases, and 9 bases stayed unmatched. Here the CDR3 reads CASSPSTLAGRETQYF. The CDR3 nucleotides are TGTGCCAGCTCACCCTCTACACTAGCGGGAAGGGAGACCCAGTACTTC.

The V call is TRBV10-1, the J call TRBJ2-1; 9 bases line up with TRBD1. CDR1 is WNHNN and CDR2 is SYGVQD in the germline V gene (reference sequence). There are 17 residues in the CDR3. J was trimmed by 0 bases and V by 6 bases; bases with no gene match: 9. CDR3 bases: TGCGCCAGCAGACAGGGGGCCCACTTTCGCTCCTACAATGAGCAGTTCTTC. Its translation: CASRQGAHFRSYNEQFF.

The chain couples TRBV5-6 to TRBJ1-2, with 10 bases matching TRBD1. The V gene's germline CDR1 is SGHDT and CDR2 YYEEEE. V lost 4 bases, J lost 2 bases, and 5 bases stayed unmatched. The CDR3 has 15 amino acids. The CDR3 loop reads CASSRETGGNYGYTF. DNA for the CDR3: TGTGCCAGCAGCCGGGAGACAGGGGGCAACTATGGCTACACCTTC.

This chain links TRBV11-2 with TRBJ2-1; TRBD2 agrees at 10 bases. The V and J ends lost 0 bases and 0 bases, in that order; junction bases with no gene match: 8. Looked up from germline, CDR1 is SGHAT and CDR2 is FQNNGV. The CDR3 runs 19 residues. The CDR3: CASSLDQGAGGSSYNEQFF. As DNA, the CDR3 is TGTGCCAGCAGCTTAGATCAGGGAGCGGGAGGGAGCTCCTACAATGAGCAGTTCTTC.

This clone has only one observation. The chain recombines TRBV2 with TRBJ2-4; 10 bases match TRBD1. Trimming cost V 6 bases and J 2 bases; bases outside gene matches: 4. CDR1 and CDR2 (germline): SNHLY, FYNNEI. The CDR3 runs to 15 residues. CDR3 DNA sequence: TGTGCCAGCAGACGGGACAGGGGTACCAAAAACATTCAGTACTTC. This sequence encodes CASRRDRGTKNIQYF.

This chain joins TRBV18 and TRBJ1-5; the D gene is possibly TRBD1 (6 bases). The CDR3 spans 15 residues. Trimming took off 6 bases at V and 7 bases at J, with 19 bases between the two ends. Germline CDR1 is KGHSH and CDR2 is LQKENI. CDR3 DNA sequence: TGTGCCAGCTCCCCCTGGGGGGGCGCAGGCCAGCCCCAGCATTTT. Its protein is CASSPWGGAGQPQHF.

The V gene is TRBV3-1 (or the pseudogene TRBV3-2), the J gene TRBJ2-4, with TRBD2 matching over 13 bases. CDR1 and CDR2 (germline): LGHDT, YNNKEL (reference sequence). The CDR3 length is 18 residues. V shed 0 bases and J 2 bases; nucleotides not matched to a gene: 4. DNA for the CDR3: TGTGCCAGCAGCCAAGATAGGACTAGCGGGAGTTCCAAAAACATTCAGTACTTC. Residues: CASSQDRTSGSSKNIQYF.

V usage is TRBV30 and J usage is TRBJ2-3, with 9 positions matching TRBD2. Germline V gene sequence: CDR1 GTSNPN, CDR2 SVGIG (reference sequence). The CDR3 runs to 16 residues. With 4 bases clipped from V and 6 bases from J, the junction kept 14 bases outside the gene matches. The CDR3 is CAWTLSGSHEGDTQYF. Written as DNA, the CDR3 is TGTGCCTGGACCCTTAGCGGGAGCCACGAAGGGGATACGCAGTATTTT.

The rearrangement uses TRBV9 and TRBJ1-1, with TRBD1 as a possible D gene (6 bases). Deletions cut 0 bases from V and 0 bases from J, with 21 bases between. The CDR3 spans 19 residues. Germline CDR1 reads SGDLS; CDR2 reads YYNGEE. The CDR3, as DNA: TGTGCCAGCAGCGTAGGTGTAGGGGGTACCCTTCTGATGAACACTGAAGCTTTCTTT. The encoded protein is CASSVGVGGTLLMNTEAFF.

The CDR3 bases are TGTGCCAGCAGCCAAGATCAACAGGGCTATGGCTACACCTTC. It yields the protein CASSQDQQGYGYTF. V is TRBV4-2 and J is TRBJ1-2; maybe TRBD1 (6 bases). Germline CDR1 LGHNA, CDR2 YNFKEQ. The CDR3 runs 14 residues. V dropped 0 bases and J dropped 4 bases, with 9 bases sitting between them.

The rearrangement links TRBV28 to TRBJ2-1, with 12 bases matching TRBD2. Trimming took 3 bases from V and 7 from J; bases not matched to a gene: 4. The CDR3 sequence is 15 residues long. Looked up from germline, CDR1 is MDHEN and CDR2 is SYDVKM. In DNA form, the CDR3 reads TGTGCCAGCAGTTTCCTAGCGGGAGGGTGGAATGAGCAGTTCTTC. It is translated as CASSFLAGGWNEQFF.

The chain employs TRBV11-2 and TRBJ1-2, with TRBD1 matching over 7 bases. The CDR3 has 14 residues. The germline CDR1 and CDR2 sequences are SGHAT and FQNNGV. V shed 0 bases and J 4 bases; nucleotides not matched to a gene: 2. CDR3 in DNA: TGTGCCAGCAGCTTAGATTCAGGGGGCTATGGCTACACCTTC. The encoded protein is CASSLDSGGYGYTF.

The chain is built from TRBV27 and TRBJ1-5; the D gene is possibly TRBD1 (6 bases). Germline CDR1 MNHEY, CDR2 SMNVEV (reference sequence). The CDR3 runs 15 residues. Trimming shortened V by 9 bases and J by 8 bases, and 23 bases separated the two germline ends. This CDR3 is CARTPRQALNEPQHF. DNA of the CDR3: TGTGCCAGAACCCCACGACAGGCCCTAAATGAGCCCCAGCATTTT.

The V gene is TRBV28, the J gene TRBJ1-3; 7 bases map to TRBD1. CDR1 and CDR2 from the germline V gene are MDHEN and SYDVKM. The CDR3 is 14 residues long. V lost 7 bases to trimming and J lost 1 base; unmatched junction nucleotides: 4. The DNA of the CDR3 is TGTGCCAGCATCCCGACAGGGTCTGGAAACACCATATATTTT. Translated: CASIPTGSGNTIYF.

The J gene is TRBJ1-2, the V gene TRBV28; perhaps TRBD1 as D (6 bases). The CDR3 is 16 amino acids. Trimming took 4 bases from V and 2 from J, leaving 17 bases between them. Germline-derived CDR1 and CDR2 are MDHEN and SYDVKM. DNA for the CDR3: TGTGCCAGCAGTTGGGCGTACGGACAGCCGAACTATGGCTACACCTTC. This gives the protein CASSWAYGQPNYGYTF.

This chain connects TRBV18 to TRBJ1-1, with 7 bases aligning to TRBD1. Germline CDR1 KGHSH, CDR2 LQKENI. Trimming cost V 3 bases and J 2 bases; bases outside gene matches: 3. The CDR3 contains 14 residues. The CDR3 coding sequence is TGTGCCAGCTCACCTGGACAGGATAACACTGAAGCTTTCTTT. Its translation: CASSPGQDNTEAFF.

The V call is TRBV24-1, the J call TRBJ1-2; the D is unclear. V was shortened by 0 bases and J by 4 bases, with 8 bases between the two germline ends. The CDR3 consists of 14 residues. Germline CDR1 reads KGHDR; CDR2 reads SFDVKD. The CDR3 bases are TGTGCCACCAGTGATTTGAGATTCGGCTATGGCTACACCTTC. The encoded protein is CATSDLRFGYGYTF.

V is TRBV28 and J is TRBJ1-5, with TRBD1 as a possible D gene (5 bases). The germline V and J ends were trimmed by 8 bases and 4 bases, with 12 bases remaining between them. The germline V gene encodes CDR1 MDHEN and CDR2 SYDVKM. This CDR3 comprises 13 residues. In nucleotides, the CDR3 is TGTGCCAGCCGAACAGGCCTTAATCAGCCCCAGCATTTT. This codes for CASRTGLNQPQHF.

The chain couples TRBV28 to TRBJ1-5, with D tentatively TRBD1 (5 bases). This CDR3 is 17 amino acids long. V dropped 7 bases and J dropped 1 base, with 20 bases sitting between them. Germline values: CDR1 MDHEN, CDR2 SYDVKM. The CDR3 DNA sequence: TGTGCCAGCACCCCCATAGGTCTCGGGGGGAGCAATCAGCCCCAGCATTTT. Its translation: CASTPIGLGGSNQPQHF.

The chain joins TRBV9 to TRBJ2-5, with 7 bases matching TRBD1. CDR1 is SGDLS, CDR2 YYNGEE, per germline. The CDR3 has 14 residues. The junction had 4 bases not matched to a gene; V was cut back by 4 bases and J by 1 base. The CDR3 reads CASSPWDSQETQYF. The CDR3 coding sequence is TGTGCCAGCAGCCCATGGGACAGCCAAGAGACCCAGTACTTC.

V and J are TRBV21-1 and TRBJ2-3; TRBD2, the table's D call, lacks a check against the DNA. TRBV21-1 is marked as a pseudogene. This CDR3 has 17 amino acids. The chain's CDR3 is CASSKDTSGGNTDTQYF. The CDR3 nucleotides read TGTGCCAGCAGCAAAGATACTAGCGGGGGAAACACAGATACGCAGTATTTT.

Only a few counts were recorded for this clone. The chain combines TRBV7-8 with TRBJ1-1; D gene unclear. V was trimmed by 3 bases and J by 3 bases, leaving 8 bases between them. The CDR3 has 13 residues. Germline CDR1 SGHVS, CDR2 FQNEAQ. The CDR3 coding sequence is TGTGCCAGCAGCTTTTCGCGGGACACTGAAGCTTTCTTT. Its protein is CASSFSRDTEAFF.

This chain uses TRBV2 with TRBJ1-2, with 7 positions matching TRBD1. Germline-derived CDR1 and CDR2 are SNHLY and FYNNEI. J gave up 4 bases and V 9 bases, and 5 bases lay outside the gene matches. There are 12 residues in the CDR3. CDR3 loop: CARGDSSYGYTF. The DNA for the CDR3 is TGTGCCAGAGGGGACAGCTCCTATGGCTACACCTTC.

The gene calls are TRBV5-1 and TRBJ2-3, with D possibly being TRBD2 (6 bases). The germline V and J ends were trimmed by 4 bases and 2 bases, with 17 bases remaining between them. There are 16 residues in the CDR3. Germline assignment: CDR1 SGHRS and CDR2 YFSETQ. In DNA form, the CDR3 reads TGCGCCAGCAGCGCCTCCCCCGCGGGACTCACAGATACGCAGTATTTT. This gives the protein CASSASPAGLTDTQYF.

The chain uses TRBV19 and TRBJ1-5; D is possibly TRBD1 (5 bases). V lost 5 bases, J lost 0 bases, and 17 bases lay in between. The germline gives CDR1 LNHDA, CDR2 SQIVND (reference sequence). The CDR3 sequence is 17 residues long. CDR3 nucleotides: TGTGCCAGTAGTCTCGGGGGTCCCTCCGTTAGCAATCAGCCCCAGCATTTT. It is translated as CASSLGGPSVSNQPQHF.

The CDR3 reads CASSLSGTEQTQYF. CDR3 nucleotide sequence: TGTGCCAGCAGCCTTAGCGGGACAGAGCAGACCCAGTACTTC. The chain joins TRBV3-1 (or the pseudogene TRBV3-2) to TRBJ2-5; maybe TRBD2 (8 bases). CDR1 is LGHDT and CDR2 is YNNKEL in the germline V gene (reference sequence). V was trimmed by 4 bases and J by 6 bases, leaving 15 bases between them. This CDR3 is 14 amino acids long.

This sequence joins TRBV30 and TRBJ1-5; D unresolved. This CDR3 spans 13 amino acids. Germline lookup yields CDR1 GTSNPN and CDR2 SVGIG (reference sequence). V was shortened by 5 bases and J by 0 bases, with 8 bases between the two germline ends. The CDR3 spells CAWGYSSNQPQHF. CDR3 coding DNA: TGTGCCTGGGGTTACAGTAGCAATCAGCCCCAGCATTTT.

The chain carries TRBV29-1 and TRBJ2-1; the match to TRBD2 covers 9 bases. This CDR3 contains 12 residues. V lost 7 bases to trimming and J lost 2 bases; unmatched junction nucleotides: 0. The germline CDR1 and CDR2 sequences are SQVTM and ANQGSEA. The CDR3 nucleotides read TGCAGCGGACTAGCGGCCTACAATGAGCAGTTCTTC. Protein: CSGLAAYNEQFF.

A word on this clone: This CDR3 is also generated by other DNA sequences in the sample. The chain combines TRBV4-1 with TRBJ1-5, with TRBD1 identical over 7 bases. This CDR3 spans 15 amino acids. The germline V gene has CDR1 MGHRA and CDR2 YSYEKL. Losses at the gene ends were 0 bases for V and 5 bases for J; bases not matched to a gene: 4. The CDR3 nucleotides read TGCGCCAGCAGCCAAGAAGTCACAGGGGATCAGCCCCAGCATTTT. It yields the protein CASSQEVTGDQPQHF.